These 16 T cell receptor beta chains came from one sample sequenced in a study of regulatory T cells in long-lasting Graves disease. Relying on iRepertoire HTBI primers and Arm-PCR of CDR3 regions, the team built TCR beta libraries. MiXCR, applied by TCRdb to the multiplex PCR reads, yields one record per CDR3 protein. This table holds 440,000 or so distinct CDR3 sequences, roughly 15% found once. This sample's time point: newly diagnosed GD, antithyroid drugs for less than 3 months. The authors made the TCR library using RNA they extracted from PBMCs. The same sample was also studied in work on T cells in Graves' hyperthyroidism and ophthalmopathy.

Source: peripheral blood mononuclear cells (PBMCs), taken at new diagnosis, from a patient treated with antithyroid drugs. Every receptor here comes from a woman in her twenties or thirties with Graves disease.

At least ten counts were recorded for this clonotype. For the CDR3, the DNA is TGTGCCAGCAGCTTAGTGACAGGGGGACCCTACGAGCAGTACTTC. Its protein is CASSLVTGGPYEQYF. The chain is built from TRBV7-6 and TRBJ2-7; 9 nucleotides agree with TRBD1. V lost 1 base to trimming and J lost 2 bases; unmatched junction nucleotides: 3. This CDR3 spans 15 amino acids. The germline V gene encodes CDR1 SGHVS and CDR2 FNYEAQ. The entire variable domain, with the rest obtained from reference TRBV7-6 and TRBJ2-7, is as follows: GAGVSQSPRYKVTKRGQDVALRCDPISGHVSLYWYRQALGQGPEFLTYFNYEAQQDKSGLPNDRFSAERPEGSISTLTIQRTEQRDSAMYRCASSLVTGGPYEQYFGPGTRLTVT.

In the case of this clonotype: This sequence may be a read error, since a much larger clone differs from it by one base. The CDR3 coding sequence is TGTGCCAGCAGCTTCCCTACAAACACCGGGGGGCTGTTTTTT. Its translation is CASSFPTNTGGLFF. The V gene is TRBV7-8, the J gene TRBJ2-2, with D maybe TRBD2 (6 bases). The CDR3 length is 14 residues. CDR1 is SGHVS, CDR2 FQNEAQ, per germline.

There are many counts of this clonotype. The chain employs TRBV7-9 and TRBJ2-7; 9 bases line up with TRBD1. This CDR3 is 14 amino acids long. The V gene end was trimmed by 5 bases and the J gene end by 7 bases; junction bases not matched to a gene: 9. Germline V gene data show CDR1 as SEHNR and CDR2 as FQNEAQ (reference sequence). The DNA for the CDR3 is TGTGCCAGCAGCGGGGACAGGGATGTGTGGGAGCAGTACTTC. Its translation: CASSGDRDVWEQYF.

V gene TRBV5-1 combines with J gene TRBJ1-1; 7 bases are shared with TRBD1. V dropped 4 bases and J dropped 3; count of bases not matched to a gene: 24. The germline V gene has CDR1 SGHRS and CDR2 YFSETQ. CDR3 length equals 20 residues. The CDR3 spells CASSLDRDRGVGTEHTEAFF. CDR3 coding DNA: TGCGCCAGCAGCCTCGACAGGGATCGGGGTGTGGGTACAGAGCACACTGAAGCTTTCTTT.

This clonotype is a singleton in its sample. The rearrangement joins TRBV14 to TRBJ2-1; D is perhaps TRBD1 or TRBD2 (5 bases each). Between the trimmed V and J ends, which lost 1 base and 0 bases, there was a span of 22 bases. The CDR3 has 20 residues. Per germline, CDR1 SGHDN and CDR2 FVKESK. The CDR3 nucleotides are TGTGCCAGCAGCCAAGTCGGGCCCATCCTCGGGGCTAACTCCTACAATGAGCAGTTCTTC. The encoded protein is CASSQVGPILGANSYNEQFF. The whole variable domain, filled in from reference TRBV14 and TRBJ2-1, reads EAGVTQFPSHSVIEKGQTVTLRCDPISGHDNLYWYRRVMGKEIKFLLHFVKESKQDESGMPNNRFLAERTGGTYSTLKVQPAELEDSGVYFCASSQVGPILGANSYNEQFFGPGTRLTVL.

This chain joins TRBV19 and TRBJ2-6, with D uncertain. This CDR3 is built from 15 residues. Germline V gives CDR1 LNHDA, CDR2 SQIVND (reference sequence). V was shortened by 0 bases and J by 2 bases, with 5 bases between the two germline ends. The chain's CDR3 is CASSIEAAGANVLTF. CDR3 nucleotide sequence: TGTGCCAGTAGTATAGAGGCGGCTGGGGCCAACGTCCTGACTTTC.

This clonotype came up many times. The chain employs TRBV11-2 and TRBJ2-5, with TRBD1 matching 8 bases. The CDR3 loop spans 13 amino acids. The V segment lost 3 bases and the J segment 4 bases; nucleotides outside the gene matches: 1. Germline loops: CDR1 SGHAT, CDR2 FQNNGV. The CDR3 spells CASSLTGAETQYF. The CDR3 DNA sequence: TGTGCCAGCAGCTTGACAGGGGCAGAGACCCAGTACTTC.

Comment on this clonotype: A read error may account for a junction end that differs from germline. The chain couples TRBV20-1 to TRBJ1-5; 7 bases agree with TRBD1. Germline CDR1 reads DFQATT; CDR2 reads SNEGSKA (reference sequence). The CDR3 contains 12 residues. The CDR3 region is CGARTGNQPQHF. The CDR3 DNA reads TGCGGTGCTAGGACAGGAAATCAGCCCCAGCATTTT.

This clonotype came up many times. The chain recombines TRBV7-9 with TRBJ2-1, with D perhaps TRBD1 or TRBD2 (5 bases each). The CDR3 runs to 16 residues. V dropped 4 bases and J dropped 5 bases, with 18 bases sitting between them. Germline V gene sequence: CDR1 SEHNR, CDR2 FQNEAQ (reference sequence). The CDR3 sequence is CASSYAWGIIDNEQFF. In nucleotides, the CDR3 is TGTGCCAGCAGCTACGCCTGGGGGATTATAGACAATGAGCAGTTCTTC.

This clonotype was observed many times. The rearrangement uses TRBV30 and TRBJ2-5, with TRBD1 identical over 8 bases. The end of the DNA is better explained by TRBJ2-1, so the J call may be wrong. CDR3 length: 13 amino acids. Per the germline V gene, CDR1 is GTSNPN and CDR2 is SVGIG (reference sequence). Written as DNA, the CDR3 is TGTGCCTGGAGAGAGACAGGGGTCGGTGAGCAGTTCTTC. Translation: CAWRETGVGEQFF.

The V and J genes are TRBV20-1 and TRBJ2-4; 10 nucleotides match TRBD1. This CDR3 has 13 amino acids. CDR1 and CDR2 (germline): DFQATT, SNEGSKA (reference sequence). V was pared by 5 bases and J by 13 bases, with 11 bases of the junction left unmatched. The CDR3 DNA reads TGCAGTGCTTTTGGGACAGGGGTAGGAGGACAGTACTTC. Its protein product is CSAFGTGVGGQYF.

This clonotype was detected many times. This chain joins TRBV20-1 and TRBJ2-7; 10 bases match TRBD1. The CDR3 loop spans 14 amino acids. The J segment lost 0 bases and the V segment lost 5 bases, leaving 4 bases of the junction unmatched. Germline V gives CDR1 DFQATT, CDR2 SNEGSKA (reference sequence). DNA of the CDR3: TGCAGTGCTGTATGGGACAGGGGCTCCTACGAGCAGTACTTC. Encoded protein: CSAVWDRGSYEQYF.

This clonotype was counted at least ten times. This chain uses TRBV20-1 with TRBJ1-2, with a weak D call TRBD1 (6 bases). The CDR3 covers 12 residues. Germline-derived CDR1 and CDR2 are DFQATT and SNEGSKA (reference sequence). Trimming removed 3 bases at V and 4 bases at J, with 9 bases between. The CDR3 coding sequence is TGCAGTGCTAGTGGACAGCGCTATGGCTACACCTTC. It yields the protein CSASGQRYGYTF.

This clonotype was picked up a small number of times. The V gene is TRBV29-1, the J gene TRBJ2-7; D assignment may be TRBD1 or TRBD2 (6 bases each). The V end lost 7 bases, the J end lost 9 bases, and 25 bases lay between the germline ends. CDR1 and CDR2 from the germline V gene are SQVTM and ANQGSEA. The CDR3 covers 14 residues. The CDR3 DNA reads as TGCAGCGCCTCGGCGGTGGGGGGCGATAGGGGGCAGTACTTC. The encoded protein is CSASAVGGDRGQYF.

At least ten counts were recorded for this clonotype. The chain recombines TRBV28 with TRBJ2-2; no definite D call. The CDR3 extends over 12 amino acids. Germline CDR1 reads MDHEN; CDR2 reads SYDVKM. Trimming shortened V by 5 bases and J by 3 bases, and 4 bases separated the two germline ends. The CDR3 nucleotides are TGTGCCAGCAGTGTAGACACCGGGGAGCTGTTTTTT. Translated: CASSVDTGELFF.

V is TRBV4-2 and J is TRBJ1-1; D not certain. Trimming took off 0 bases at V and 8 bases at J, with 16 bases between the two ends. The germline V gene encodes CDR1 LGHNA and CDR2 YNFKEQ. The CDR3 totals 15 residues. The CDR3 region has the DNA TGTGCCAGCAGCCAAGATATTTCCATCGGCGAAGAAGCTTTCTTT. Its translation: CASSQDISIGEEAFF.